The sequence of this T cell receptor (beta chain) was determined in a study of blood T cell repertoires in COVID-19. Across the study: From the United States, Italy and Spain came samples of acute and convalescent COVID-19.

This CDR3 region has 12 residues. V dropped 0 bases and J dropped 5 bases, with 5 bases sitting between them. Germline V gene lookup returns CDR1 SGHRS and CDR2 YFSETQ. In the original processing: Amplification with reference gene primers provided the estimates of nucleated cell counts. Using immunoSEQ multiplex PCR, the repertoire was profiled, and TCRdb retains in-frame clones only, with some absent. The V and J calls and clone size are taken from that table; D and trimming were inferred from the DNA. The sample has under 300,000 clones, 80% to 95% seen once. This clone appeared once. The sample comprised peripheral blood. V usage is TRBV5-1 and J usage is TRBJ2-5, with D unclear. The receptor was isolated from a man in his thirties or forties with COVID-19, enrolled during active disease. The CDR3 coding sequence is TGCGCCAGCAGCTTGGTATCCGAGACCCAGTACTTC. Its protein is CASSLVSETQYF.